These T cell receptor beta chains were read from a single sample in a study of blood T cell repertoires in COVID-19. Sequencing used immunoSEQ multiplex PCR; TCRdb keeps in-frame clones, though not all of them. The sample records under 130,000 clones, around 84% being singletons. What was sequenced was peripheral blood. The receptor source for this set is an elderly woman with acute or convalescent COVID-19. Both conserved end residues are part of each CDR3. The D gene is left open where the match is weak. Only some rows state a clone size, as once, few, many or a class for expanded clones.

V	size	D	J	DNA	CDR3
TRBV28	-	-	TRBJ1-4	TGTGCCAGCAGTTTGGTCGGGGGTTCAACTAATGAAAAACTGTTTTTT	CASSLVGGSTNEKLFF
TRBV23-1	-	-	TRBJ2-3	TGCGCCAGCAGTGGCCAGAGACAGACAGATACGCAGTATTTT	CASSGQRQTDTQYF
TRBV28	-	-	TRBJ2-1	TGTGCCAGCAAAACAGGCCGGTGGGAGCAGTTCTTC	CASKTGRWEQFF
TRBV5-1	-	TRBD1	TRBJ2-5	TGCGCCAGCAGCTTGAGCAGGGGGCTCGAGACCCAGTACTTC	CASSLSRGLETQYF
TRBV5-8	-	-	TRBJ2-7	TGTGCCAGCAGCTTGGGACAGGCGGCGAGCCACGAGCAGTACTTC	CASSLGQAASHEQYF
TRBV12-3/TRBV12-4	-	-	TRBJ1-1	TGTGCCAGCAGTTTAGTGGCCTCCACTGAAGCTTTCTTT	CASSLVASTEAFF
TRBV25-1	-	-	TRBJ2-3	TGTGCCAGCAGTCAGGGTAGCACAGATACGCAGTATTTT	CASSQGSTDTQYF
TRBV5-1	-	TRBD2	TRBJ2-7	TGCGCCAGCAGCCCGCAGGGTAGCGGGGCATACGAGCAGTACTTC	CASSPQGSGAYEQYF
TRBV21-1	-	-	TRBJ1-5	TGTGCCAGCAGCCCCCATGTAAAGAGTCACCTTAGCAATCAGCCCCAGCATTTT	CASSPHVKSHLSNQPQHF
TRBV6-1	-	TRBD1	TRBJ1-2	TGTGCCAGCAGTGATGTCCGGGACAGGGAAGGGAACTATGGCTACACCTTC	CASSDVRDREGNYGYTF
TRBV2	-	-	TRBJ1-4	TGTGCCAGCAGTGATGGGGGCACGGGTGAAAAACTGTTTTTT	CASSDGGTGEKLFF
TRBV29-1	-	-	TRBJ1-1	TGCAGCGGGACTCTGGATACTGAAGCTTTCTTT	CSGTLDTEAFF
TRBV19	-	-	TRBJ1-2	TGTGCCAGTAGTATAGGTCCGGTCCTAGGCTATGGCTACACCTTC	CASSIGPVLGYGYTF
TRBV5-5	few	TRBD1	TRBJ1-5	TGTGCCAGCAGCTCGGACAGGGTGGGTTTTAATCGGCCCCAGCATTTT	CASSSDRVGFNRPQHF
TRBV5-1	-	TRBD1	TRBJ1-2	TGCGCCAGCAGCTACACGGGACAGACGGCTAACTATGGCTACACCTTC	CASSYTGQTANYGYTF
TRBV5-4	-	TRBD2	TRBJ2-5	TGTGCCAGCAGCGAGACTAGCGAGGGGACCCAGTACTTC	CASSETSEGTQYF
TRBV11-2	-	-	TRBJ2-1	TGTGCCAGCAGCACCACTAGGTTGGGCGATGAGCAGTTCTTC	CASSTTRLGDEQFF
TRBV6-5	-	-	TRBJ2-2	TGTGCCAGCAGTTACGACGCGGGACCCACCGGGGAGCTGTTTTTT	CASSYDAGPTGELFF
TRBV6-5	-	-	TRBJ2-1	TGTGCCAGCAGTAGGGGGACGGTATACAATGAGCAGTTCTTC	CASSRGTVYNEQFF
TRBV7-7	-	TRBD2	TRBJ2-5	TGTGCCAGCAGCCTCGGACTAGCGGGAGGAGAGACCCAGTACTTC	CASSLGLAGGETQYF
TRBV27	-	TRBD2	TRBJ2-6	TGTGCCAGCAGTCGGAACGGCAAGGGGAGGGCGGGGGCCAACGTCCTGACTTTC	CASSRNGKGRAGANVLTF
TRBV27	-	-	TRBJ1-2	TGTGCCAGTTCTACAGTGTTGCGGGGCTCCGGCTACACCTTC	CASSTVLRGSGYTF
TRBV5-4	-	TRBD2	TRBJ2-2	TGTGCCAGCAGGCTAGCGGGAGGGCCGCCTGCCGGGGAGCTGTTTTTT	CASRLAGGPPAGELFF
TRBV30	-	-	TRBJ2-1	TGTGCCTGGAGCGGGAGTACGCCTGAGCAGTTCTTC	CAWSGSTPEQFF
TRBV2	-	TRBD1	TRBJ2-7	TGTGCCAGCAGTGAAGCGGGACAGGGGGCTGGGGAGCAGTACTTC	CASSEAGQGAGEQYF
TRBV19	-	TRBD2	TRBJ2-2	TGTGCCAGTTCCGGGACTAGCGGCACCGGGGAGCTGTTTTTT	CASSGTSGTGELFF
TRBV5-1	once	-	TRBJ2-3	TGCGCCAGCAGCCCGGTTACTTACACAGATACGCAGTATTTT	CASSPVTYTDTQYF
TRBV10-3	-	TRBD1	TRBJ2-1	TGTGCCATCAGTGAGTCCGGTAGGGGGCGCGTCAATGAGCAGTTCTTC	CAISESGRGRVNEQFF
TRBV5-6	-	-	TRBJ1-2	TGTGCCAGCAGCTTACCACAGGGCGCTGGCTACACCTTC	CASSLPQGAGYTF
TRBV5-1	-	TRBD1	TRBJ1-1	TGCGCCAGCAGCTTGGCGCGACAGGGGGCATCTCCTCGCACTGAAGCTTTCTTT	CASSLARQGASPRTEAFF
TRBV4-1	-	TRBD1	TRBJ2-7	TGCGCCAGCAGCCAAGGACAGGGGGCGGTTGAGCAGTACTTC	CASSQGQGAVEQYF
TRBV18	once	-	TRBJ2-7	TGTGCCAGCTCACCGGGGGGGCCCTACGAGCAGTACTTC	CASSPGGPYEQYF
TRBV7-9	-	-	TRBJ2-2	TGTGCCAGCAGCTTGTTTGGGGCCGGCGGGGAGCTGTTTTTT	CASSLFGAGGELFF
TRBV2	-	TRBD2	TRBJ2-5	TGTGCCAGCAGTGAGAGTATCGGGAGGGCCGAGACCCAGTACTTC	CASSESIGRAETQYF
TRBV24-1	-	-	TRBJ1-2	TGTGCCACCAGTGCGGGAGTCAACTATGGCTACACCTTC	CATSAGVNYGYTF
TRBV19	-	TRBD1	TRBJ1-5	TGTGCCAGTAGGCCCGGGACAGGGGACCAGCCCCAGCATTTT	CASRPGTGDQPQHF
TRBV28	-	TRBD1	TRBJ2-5	TGTGCCATCCATCAGGGACAGGGGGAGACCCAGTACTTC	CAIHQGQGETQYF
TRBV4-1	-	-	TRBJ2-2	TGCGCCAGCAGCCCCCCAGGGATTACCGGGGAGCTGTTTTTT	CASSPPGITGELFF
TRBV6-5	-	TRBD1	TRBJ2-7	TGTGCCAGCAGTTGGGGCAGGGGGCGTATCTCCTACGAGCAGTACTTC	CASSWGRGRISYEQYF
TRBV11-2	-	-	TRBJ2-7	TGTGCCAGCAGCTCGGGTTATAGGGGCGAGCAGTACTTC	CASSSGYRGEQYF
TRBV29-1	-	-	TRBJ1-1	TGCAGCGTTGCAACAGAGATTGAAGCTTTCTTT	CSVATEIEAFF
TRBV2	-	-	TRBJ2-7	TGTGCCACCCGGAGCCAGGGAAGCTCCTACGAGCAGTACTTC	CATRSQGSSYEQYF
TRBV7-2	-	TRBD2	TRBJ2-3	TGTGCCAGCAGCTTCAGACTAGCGGGAAGGACAGATACGCAGTATTTT	CASSFRLAGRTDTQYF
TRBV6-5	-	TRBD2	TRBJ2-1	TGTGCCAGCAGTTACCAGGGACTAGGCAATGAGCAGTTCTTC	CASSYQGLGNEQFF
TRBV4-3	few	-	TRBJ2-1	TGCGCCAGCAGCCAAGTATGGGGGGGGCCCTACAATGAGCAGTTCTTC	CASSQVWGGPYNEQFF
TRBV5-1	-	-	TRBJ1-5	TGCGCCAGCAGCGTTTACCCCGGCGGGCCCCAGCATTTT	CASSVYPGGPQHF
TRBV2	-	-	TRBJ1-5	TGTGCCAGCAGTGGGAACAGGGAAATTGGGGATCAGCCCCAGCATTTT	CASSGNREIGDQPQHF
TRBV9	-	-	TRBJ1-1	TGTGCCAGCAGCCCCCGGCTGGGCCTCACAACGGGGACTGAAGCTTTCTTT	CASSPRLGLTTGTEAFF
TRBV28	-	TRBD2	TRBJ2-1	TGTGCCAGCAGTTTACAAGGGACTAGCGGGTTTTACAATGAGCAGTTCTTC	CASSLQGTSGFYNEQFF
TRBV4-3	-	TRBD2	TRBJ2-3	TGCGCCAGCAGCCTTACACGGACGGGTAGCGGGTCAGATACGCAGTATTTT	CASSLTRTGSGSDTQYF
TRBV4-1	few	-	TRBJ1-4	TGCGCCAGCAGCCAAGATTCGGCAGCCGGAGGTGAAAAACTGTTTTTT	CASSQDSAAGGEKLFF
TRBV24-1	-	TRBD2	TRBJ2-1	TGTGCCACCAGTGGCGGGACTAGTATGTACAATGAGCAGTTCTTC	CATSGGTSMYNEQFF
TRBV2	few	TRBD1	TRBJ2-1	TGTGCCAGCGGACAGGGGGCAACGTACAATGAGCAGTTCTTC	CASGQGATYNEQFF
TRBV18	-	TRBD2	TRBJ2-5	TGTGCCAGCTCACCAGCTAGCGGGAGCAGCGAGACCCAGTACTTC	CASSPASGSSETQYF
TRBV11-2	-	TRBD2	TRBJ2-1	TGTGCCAGCAGCGCTAGGGCGGGAGCCTCCTACAATGAGCAGTTCTTC	CASSARAGASYNEQFF
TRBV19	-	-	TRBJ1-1	TGTGCCAGTAGTATGAGTGTCAGGGCAAACACTGAAGCTTTCTTT	CASSMSVRANTEAFF
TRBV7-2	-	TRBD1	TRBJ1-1	TGTGCCAGCAGCCCAGACAGGGTACCAACTGAAGCTTTCTTT	CASSPDRVPTEAFF
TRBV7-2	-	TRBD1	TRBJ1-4	TGTGCCAGCAGCTCGGACAGGGTTGGTACTAATGAAAAACTGTTTTTT	CASSSDRVGTNEKLFF
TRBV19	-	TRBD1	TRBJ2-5	TGTGCCAGTAGTACAGACGGGACAGGGGGCTCGGGTGAGACCCAGTACTTC	CASSTDGTGGSGETQYF
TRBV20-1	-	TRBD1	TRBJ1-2	TGCAGTGCTAGTAAGACAGGGGGTTCAAATGGCTACACCTTC	CSASKTGGSNGYTF